This T cell receptor beta chain came from a study of T cells in Graves' hyperthyroidism and ophthalmopathy. Study-level findings and limits: Model output signaled ophthalmopathy a median around 5.9 months ahead of onset.

The CDR3 totals 15 residues. Trimming took off 5 bases at V and 1 base at J, with 14 bases between the two ends. Germline V lookup: CDR1 MDHEN, CDR2 SYDVKM. Researchers took RNA transcripts and amplified the TCR beta CDR3 regions from them. TCR CDR3 regions were first amplified by RT-PCR with HTBI primers. From the multiplex PCR reads, TCRdb called clonotypes with MiXCR, one entry per CDR3 protein. The table records almost 350,000 distinct CDR3 sequences, 15% to 20% of them present only once. PBMCs were sourced from approximately 9 ml fresh peripheral blood. This clonotype was picked up many times. What it recognizes is unknown.

The chain carries TRBV28 and TRBJ1-1, with D possibly TRBD1 on 6 matching bases. Sequencing was performed on blood. The origin of this receptor is a woman in her thirties or forties with Graves' ophthalmopathy. The CDR3 coding sequence is TGTGCCAGCAGTGCCCATACACAGGGGAACACTGAAGCTTTCTTT. It encodes CASSAHTQGNTEAFF.